The 5 T cell receptor beta chains below come from one sample, sequenced in a study of tumor and adjacent non-tumor tissue in lung cancer. No cell sorting was done before RNA was extracted from the tissue. A modified ARM-PCR protocol with three rounds of nested PCR amplified TCRbeta. TCRdb reprocessed the multiplex PCR reads via MiXCR and lists one record per CDR3 protein. The sample holds roughly 120,000 distinct CDR3 sequences, around 80% seen once. Sequencing was carried out using lung tumor tissue. The receptors stem from a woman in her fifties or sixties with non-small cell lung cancer.

This clonotype turned up a few times. A read error may produce the germline difference seen at one junction end. The V gene is TRBV11-2, the J gene TRBJ1-1; D remains unclear. This CDR3 has 14 residues. The germline CDR1 and CDR2 sequences are SGHAT and FQNNGV. CDR3 sequence reads: CASSPNVLNTDAFF. CDR3 bases: TGTGCCAGCAGCCCGAACGTGTTGAACACTGATGCTTTCTTT.

As for this clonotype: A much larger clone is a single base away; this may be a read error. The rearrangement joins TRBV6-5 to TRBJ1-2, with D possibly being TRBD1 (5 bases). The germline V gene encodes CDR1 MNHEY and CDR2 SVGAGI. The CDR3 sequence is 14 residues long. CDR3 nucleotide sequence: TGTGCCAGCAGGAGAGGGACCGGGAACTATGACTACACCTTC. Encoded protein: CASRRGTGNYDYTF.

This clonotype was detected only a few times. A single base separates this from a much larger clone, so it may be a read error. This chain links TRBV6-2 or TRBV6-3 with TRBJ1-1; 7 bases are a match to TRBD1. The CDR3 is 13 residues long. With 8 bases clipped from V and 1 base from J, the junction kept 4 bases outside the gene matches. The germline CDR1 and CDR2 sequences are MNHEY and SVGEGT. The CDR3 nucleotides read TGTGCCAGCCGAGGACAGGCGAACACTGAAGCTTTCTTT. Protein sequence: CASRGQANTEAFF.

About this clonotype itself: This could be a read error, since a much larger clone is one nucleotide away. The chain carries TRBV12-3 or TRBV12-4 and TRBJ1-1, with a possible D match to TRBD1 (6 bases). Trimming pared 6 bases from V and 3 bases from J, leaving 14 bases between. This CDR3 is built from 14 residues. CDR3 DNA sequence: TGTGCCAGCAGAGTGAACAGGGTGGACACTGAAGCTTTCTTT. It yields the protein CASRVNRVDTEAFF.

This clonotype was counted once. The chain has TRBV11-2 and TRBJ2-3; no definite D call. Germline assignment: CDR1 SGHAT and CDR2 FQNNGV. The CDR3 sequence is 15 residues long. V was trimmed by 6 bases and J by 2 bases, leaving 15 bases between them. The CDR3 is CASRSTRTATDTQYF. The DNA for the CDR3 is TGTGCCAGCAGGTCCACCAGGACGGCCACAGATACGCAGTATTTT. Full variable domain (missing parts from reference TRBV11-2 and TRBJ2-3): EAGVAQSPRYKIIEKRQSVAFWCNPISGHATLYWYQQILGQGPKLLIQFQNNGVVDDSQLPKDRFSAERLKGVDSTLKIQPAKLEDSAVYLCASRSTRTATDTQYFGPGTRLTVL.